This record covers a single TCR beta chain. Its cognate antigen is unknown. This sample was taken from a study of blood T cells in healthy people across ages. Regarding the study as a whole: Any changes in expanded clonotypes were possibly confounded, as donor CMV status remained unknown. The study found TCR beta diversity correlated strongly with naive T cell percentage. PBMCs went unsorted, and a conclusive naive versus antigen-experienced comparison was therefore prevented.

This CDR3 is built from 15 residues. Trimming pared 2 bases from V and 7 bases from J, leaving 17 bases between. From germline, CDR1 is MDHEN and CDR2 SYDVKM. Healthy Caucasian individuals from Russia aged roughly 6 to 90 were enrolled as donors. The use of a sample-barcoded 5' primer and a J-beta primer mix characterized a second PCR of 7 to 11 cycles. TCRdb ran MiXCR on the 5' RACE reads and lists one entry per CDR3 protein. The sample includes 1.5 million to 2 million distinct CDR3 sequences, roughly 49% of them seen just once. The rearrangement joins TRBV28 to TRBJ1-1; D might be TRBD1 (5 bases). The origin of this receptor is a woman aged 40 to 50 in good health. Material: blood. The CDR3, as DNA: TGTGCCAGCAGTTTACCGTCGGAGATGACAGTTGAAGCTTTCTTT. Translation: CASSLPSEMTVEAFF.